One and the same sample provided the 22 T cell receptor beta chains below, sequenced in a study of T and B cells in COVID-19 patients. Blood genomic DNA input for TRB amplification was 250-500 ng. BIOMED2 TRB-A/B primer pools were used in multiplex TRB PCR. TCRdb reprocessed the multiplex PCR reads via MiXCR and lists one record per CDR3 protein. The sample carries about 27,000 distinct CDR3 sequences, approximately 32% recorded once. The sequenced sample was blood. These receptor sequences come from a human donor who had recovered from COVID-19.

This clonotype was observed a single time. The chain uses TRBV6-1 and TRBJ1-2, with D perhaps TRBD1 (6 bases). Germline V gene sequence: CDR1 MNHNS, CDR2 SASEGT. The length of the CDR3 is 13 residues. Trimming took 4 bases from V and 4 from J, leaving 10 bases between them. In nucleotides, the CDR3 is TGTGCCAGCAGTGGGGGGCAGATCTATGGCTACACCTTC. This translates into CASSGGQIYGYTF.

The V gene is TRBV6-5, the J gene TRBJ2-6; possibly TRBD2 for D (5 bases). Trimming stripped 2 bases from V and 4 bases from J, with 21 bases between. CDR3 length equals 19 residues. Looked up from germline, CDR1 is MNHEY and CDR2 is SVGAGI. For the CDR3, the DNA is TGTGCCAGCAGTTACAGTCGAGGAGCCCCGACGGGGGGGGCCAACGTCCTGACTTTC. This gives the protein CASSYSRGAPTGGANVLTF.

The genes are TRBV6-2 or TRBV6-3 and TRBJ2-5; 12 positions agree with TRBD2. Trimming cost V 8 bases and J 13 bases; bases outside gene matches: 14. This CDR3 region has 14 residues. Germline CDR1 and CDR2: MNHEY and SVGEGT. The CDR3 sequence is CASGTSGRTKSGYF. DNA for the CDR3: TGTGCCAGCGGAACTAGCGGGAGGACCAAAAGTGGGTACTTC.

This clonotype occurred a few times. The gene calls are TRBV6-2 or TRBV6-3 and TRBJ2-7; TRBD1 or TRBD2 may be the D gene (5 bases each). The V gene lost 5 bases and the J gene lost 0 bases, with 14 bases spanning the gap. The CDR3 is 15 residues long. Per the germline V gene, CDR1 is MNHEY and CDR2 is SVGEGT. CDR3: CASSGGGLSSYEQYF. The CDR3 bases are TGTGCCAGCAGTGGGGGTGGACTTAGCTCCTACGAGCAGTACTTC.

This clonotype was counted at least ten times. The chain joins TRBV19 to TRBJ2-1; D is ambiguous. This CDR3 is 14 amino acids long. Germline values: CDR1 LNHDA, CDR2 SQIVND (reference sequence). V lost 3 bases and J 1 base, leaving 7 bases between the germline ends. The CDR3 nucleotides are TGTGCCAGTAGTATCCCCCTGTCCTACAATGAGCAGTTCTTC. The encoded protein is CASSIPLSYNEQFF.

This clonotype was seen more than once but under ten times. CDR3 protein: CAWISRGTGEKLFF. The CDR3 region has the DNA TGTGCCTGGATAAGTAGGGGGACGGGTGAAAAACTGTTTTTT. J is TRBJ1-4 and V is TRBV30; D perhaps matches TRBD1 (6 bases). The CDR3 runs to 14 residues. Germline assignment: CDR1 GTSNPN and CDR2 SVGIG (reference sequence). Trimming cost V 4 bases and J 7 bases, with 16 bases left between them.

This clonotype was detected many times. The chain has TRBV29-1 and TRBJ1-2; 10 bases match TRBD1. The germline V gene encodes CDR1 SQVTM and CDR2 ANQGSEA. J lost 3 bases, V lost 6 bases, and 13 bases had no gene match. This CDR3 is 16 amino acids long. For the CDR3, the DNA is TGCAGCGTAAGAAGGAGTACAGGACAGGGGGACTATGGCTACACCTTC. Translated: CSVRRSTGQGDYGYTF.

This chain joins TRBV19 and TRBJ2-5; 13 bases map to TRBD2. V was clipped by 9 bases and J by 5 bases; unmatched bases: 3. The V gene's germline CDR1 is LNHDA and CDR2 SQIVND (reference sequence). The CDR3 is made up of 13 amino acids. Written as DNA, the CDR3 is TGTGCCAGCGGACTAGCGGGGGAGGAGACCCAGTACTTC. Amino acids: CASGLAGEETQYF.

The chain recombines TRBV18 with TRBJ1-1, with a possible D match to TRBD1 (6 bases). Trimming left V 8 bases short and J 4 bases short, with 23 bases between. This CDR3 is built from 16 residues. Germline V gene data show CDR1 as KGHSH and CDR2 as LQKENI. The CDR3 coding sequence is TGTGCCAGCAGCTTGAACAGGGCCCAGCCGGGCACTGAAGCTTTCTTT. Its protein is CASSLNRAQPGTEAFF. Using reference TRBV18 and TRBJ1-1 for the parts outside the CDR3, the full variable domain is NAGVMQNPRHLVRRRGQEARLRCSPMKGHSHVYWYRQLPEEGLKFMVYLQKENIIDESGMPKERFSAEFPKEGPSILRIQQVVRGDSAAYFCASSLNRAQPGTEAFFGQGTRLTVV.

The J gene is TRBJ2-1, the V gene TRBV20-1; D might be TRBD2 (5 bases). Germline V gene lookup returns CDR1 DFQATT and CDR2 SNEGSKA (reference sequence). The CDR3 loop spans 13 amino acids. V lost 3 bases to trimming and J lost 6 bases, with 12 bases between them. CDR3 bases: TGCAGTGCTAGTGGGGATCGGGGCAATGAGCAGTTCTTC. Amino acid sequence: CSASGDRGNEQFF.

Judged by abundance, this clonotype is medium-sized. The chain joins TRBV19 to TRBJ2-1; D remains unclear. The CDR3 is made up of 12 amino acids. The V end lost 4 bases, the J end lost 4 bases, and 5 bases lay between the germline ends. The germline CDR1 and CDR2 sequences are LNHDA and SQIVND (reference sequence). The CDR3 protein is CASSKGYNEQFF. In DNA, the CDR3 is TGTGCCAGTAGTAAAGGGTACAATGAGCAGTTCTTC.

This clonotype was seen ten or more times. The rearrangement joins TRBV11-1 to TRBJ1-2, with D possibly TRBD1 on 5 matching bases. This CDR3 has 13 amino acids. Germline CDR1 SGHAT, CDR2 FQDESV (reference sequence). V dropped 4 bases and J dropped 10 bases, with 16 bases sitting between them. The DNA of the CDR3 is TGTGCCAGCAGCTCTGACCAGACAGCGTTCTACACCTTC. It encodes CASSSDQTAFYTF.

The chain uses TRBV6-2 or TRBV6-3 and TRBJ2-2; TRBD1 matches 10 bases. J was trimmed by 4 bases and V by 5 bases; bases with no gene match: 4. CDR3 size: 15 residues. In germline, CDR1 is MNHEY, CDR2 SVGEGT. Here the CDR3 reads CASSTGTGVTGELFF. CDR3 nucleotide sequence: TGTGCCAGCAGTACAGGGACAGGGGTCACCGGGGAGCTGTTTTTT.

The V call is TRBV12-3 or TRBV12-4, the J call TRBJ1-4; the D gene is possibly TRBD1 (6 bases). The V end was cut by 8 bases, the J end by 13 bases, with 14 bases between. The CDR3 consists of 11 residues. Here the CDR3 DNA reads TGTGCCAGCGGTATAGGGGGGGGACTGTTTTTT. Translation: CASGIGGGLFF.

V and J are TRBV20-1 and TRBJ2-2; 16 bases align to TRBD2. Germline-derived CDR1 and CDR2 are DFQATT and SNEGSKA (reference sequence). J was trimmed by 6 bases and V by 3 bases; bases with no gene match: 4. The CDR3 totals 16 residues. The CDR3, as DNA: TGCAGTGCTAGGGTGGGACTAGCGGGAGGGGCCGGGGAGCTGTTTTTT. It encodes CSARVGLAGGAGELFF.

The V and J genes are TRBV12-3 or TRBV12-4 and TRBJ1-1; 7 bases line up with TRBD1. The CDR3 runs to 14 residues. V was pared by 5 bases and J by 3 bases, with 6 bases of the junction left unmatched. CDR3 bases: TGTGCCAGCAGTGAGAACAGGGGATACACTGAAGCTTTCTTT. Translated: CASSENRGYTEAFF.

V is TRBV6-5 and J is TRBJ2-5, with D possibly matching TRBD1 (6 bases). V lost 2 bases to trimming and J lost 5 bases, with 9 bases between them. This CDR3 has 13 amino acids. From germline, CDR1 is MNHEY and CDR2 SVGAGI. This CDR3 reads CASSYTGPETQYF. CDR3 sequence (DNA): TGTGCCAGCAGTTACACAGGGCCGGAGACCCAGTACTTC.

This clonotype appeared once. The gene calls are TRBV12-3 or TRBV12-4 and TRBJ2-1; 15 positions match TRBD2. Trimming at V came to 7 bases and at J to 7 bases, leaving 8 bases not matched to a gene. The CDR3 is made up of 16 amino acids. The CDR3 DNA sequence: TGTGCCAGCACCCCGGGACTAGCGGGAGGCGGTAATGAGCAGTTCTTC. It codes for CASTPGLAGGGNEQFF.

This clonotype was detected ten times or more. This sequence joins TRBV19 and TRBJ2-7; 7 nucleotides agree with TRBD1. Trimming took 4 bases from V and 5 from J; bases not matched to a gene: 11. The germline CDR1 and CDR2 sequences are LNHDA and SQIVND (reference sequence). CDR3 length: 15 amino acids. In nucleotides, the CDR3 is TGTGCCAGTAGTAAAGGGGGCAGGGGTTTCGACGAGCAGTACTTC. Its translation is CASSKGGRGFDEQYF.

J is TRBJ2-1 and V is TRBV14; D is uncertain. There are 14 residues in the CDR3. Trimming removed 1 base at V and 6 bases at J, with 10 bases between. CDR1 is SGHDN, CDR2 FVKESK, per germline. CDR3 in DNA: TGTGCCAGCAGCCAAGTTGTGGGCCCCAATGAGCAGTTCTTC. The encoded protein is CASSQVVGPNEQFF.

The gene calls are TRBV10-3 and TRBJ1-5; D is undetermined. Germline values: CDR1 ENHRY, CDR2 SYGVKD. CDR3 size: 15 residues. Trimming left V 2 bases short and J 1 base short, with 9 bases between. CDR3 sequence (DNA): TGTGCCATCAGTGAGCCCGGGAGGAGCAATCAGCCCCAGCATTTT. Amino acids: CAISEPGRSNQPQHF.

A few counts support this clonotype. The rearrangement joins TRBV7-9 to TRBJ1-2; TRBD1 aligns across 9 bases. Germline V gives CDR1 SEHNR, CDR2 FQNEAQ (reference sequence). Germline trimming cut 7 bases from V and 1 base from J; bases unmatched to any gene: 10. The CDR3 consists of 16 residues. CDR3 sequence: CASITSGTGSNYGYTF. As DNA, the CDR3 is TGTGCCAGCATCACCTCCGGGACAGGGAGTAACTATGGCTACACCTTC. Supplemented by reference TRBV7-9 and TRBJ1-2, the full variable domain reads DTGVSQNPRHKITKRGQNVTFRCDPISEHNRLYWYRQTLGQGPEFLTYFQNEAQLEKSRLLSDRFSAERPKGSFSTLEIQRTEQGDSAMYLCASITSGTGSNYGYTFGSGTRLTVV.